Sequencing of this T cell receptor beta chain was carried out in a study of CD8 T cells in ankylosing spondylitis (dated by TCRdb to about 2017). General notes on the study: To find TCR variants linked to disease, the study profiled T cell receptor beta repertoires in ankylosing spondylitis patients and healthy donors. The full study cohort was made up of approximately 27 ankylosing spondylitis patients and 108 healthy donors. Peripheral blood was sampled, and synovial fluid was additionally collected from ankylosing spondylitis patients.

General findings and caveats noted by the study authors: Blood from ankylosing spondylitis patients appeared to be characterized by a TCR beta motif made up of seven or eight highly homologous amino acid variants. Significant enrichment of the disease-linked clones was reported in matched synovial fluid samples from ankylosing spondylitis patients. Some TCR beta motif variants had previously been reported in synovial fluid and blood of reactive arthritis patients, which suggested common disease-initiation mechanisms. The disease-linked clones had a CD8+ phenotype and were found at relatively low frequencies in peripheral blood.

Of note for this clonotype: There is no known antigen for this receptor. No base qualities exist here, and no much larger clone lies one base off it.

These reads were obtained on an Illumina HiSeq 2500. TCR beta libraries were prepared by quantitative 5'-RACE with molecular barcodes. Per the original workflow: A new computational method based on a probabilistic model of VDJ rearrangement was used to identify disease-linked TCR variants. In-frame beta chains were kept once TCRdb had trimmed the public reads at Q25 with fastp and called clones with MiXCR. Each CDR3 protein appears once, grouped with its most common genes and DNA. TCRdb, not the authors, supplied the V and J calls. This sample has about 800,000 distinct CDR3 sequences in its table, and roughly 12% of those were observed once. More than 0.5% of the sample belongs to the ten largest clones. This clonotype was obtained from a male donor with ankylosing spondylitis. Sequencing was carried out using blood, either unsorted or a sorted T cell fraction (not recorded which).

Here is the DNA: TGCAGTGTCAGGGACAGGGGGTTTTTTAGGGAGCAGTACTTC. The encoded protein is CSVRDRGFFREQYF. This receptor chain uses TRBV20-1 and TRBJ2-7; 11 bases in the junction line up with TRBD1. Trimming accounts for 7 bases at V and 7 bases at J, while the number of junction bases matched to no gene is 12. Including cysteine and phenylalanine, the CDR3 has 14 amino acids. The CDR3 DNA has 42 bases and is translated from base 1. CDR1 and CDR2 are drawn from the germline V gene (reference sequence): DFQATT, SNEGSKA.